The entry below gives a single TCR beta chain sequence along with its context. TCR sequencing used cDNA made by reverse transcription of extracted RNA. Repertoires were generated with immunoSEQ multiplex PCR, while TCRdb's copy carries only in-frame clones and drops some. The sample carries about 64,000 clones, around 44% recorded once. The data derive from a study of CD8+ T cells in alopecia areata. The authors sorted CD4+ and CD8+ T cells from PBMCs. Germline V CDR1 and CDR2: SGHDN, FVKESK. V lost 4 bases, J lost 6 bases, and 15 bases lay in between. The CDR3 consists of 14 residues. The receptor was isolated from a human donor with alopecia areata. The sample was NKG2D-low CD8+ T cells sorted from blood. The chain couples TRBV14 to TRBJ1-2; TRBD1 is a possible D gene (6 bases). The DNA of the CDR3 is TGTGCCAGCAGCCCTACAGGGACCTCCGATGGCTACACCTTC. This sequence encodes CASSPTGTSDGYTF.